The 21 T cell receptor beta chains given below trace back to one sample, sequenced in a study of CD8 T cells in Susac syndrome. Random hexamers were used to reverse transcribe about 0.45 to 1 ug of RNA. Using its own MiXCR run on the immunoSEQ multiplex PCR reads, TCRdb lists one record per CDR3 protein. The table lists hundreds of thousands of distinct CDR3 sequences, just over 90% of them singletons. The sequencing sample was made of CD4+ T cells from PBMCs. The receptors come from a human donor with multiple sclerosis.

CDR3 residues: CASSQDPRASGPSRGYQETQYF. Written as DNA, the CDR3 is TGTGCCAGCAGCCAAGATCCGCGGGCTAGCGGTCCTTCCCGGGGCTACCAAGAGACCCAGTACTTC. The chain links TRBV3-1 to TRBJ2-5; the match to TRBD2 covers 7 bases. The CDR3 extends over 22 amino acids. The V gene end was trimmed by 0 bases and the J gene end by 0 bases; junction bases not matched to a gene: 22. Germline V gene lookup returns CDR1 LGHDT and CDR2 YNNKEL (reference sequence).

This chain uses TRBV9 with TRBJ1-2, with TRBD1 identical over 7 bases. This CDR3 spans 12 amino acids. V gave up 0 bases and J gave up 7 bases; unmatched junction bases: 0. CDR1 is SGDLS, CDR2 YYNGEE, per germline. This chain's CDR3 is CASSVAGGGYTF. In nucleotides, the CDR3 is TGTGCCAGCAGCGTAGCAGGGGGTGGCTACACCTTC.

The chain joins TRBV5-4 to TRBJ2-1; 8 nucleotides align to TRBD1. The CDR3 has 16 amino acids. The V gene end was trimmed by 5 bases and the J gene end by 6 bases; junction bases not matched to a gene: 13. Looked up from germline, CDR1 is SGHNT and CDR2 is YYREEE (reference sequence). CDR3 region: CASSRGQGGNPNEQFF. The CDR3 DNA is TGTGCCAGCAGTCGAGGACAGGGAGGAAACCCCAATGAGCAGTTCTTC. Using reference TRBV5-4 and TRBJ2-1 for the parts outside the CDR3, the full variable domain is ETGVTQSPTHLIKTRGQQVTLRCSSQSGHNTVSWYQQALGQGPQFIFQYYREEENGRGNFPPRFSGLQFPNYSSELNVNALELDDSALYLCASSRGQGGNPNEQFFGPGTRLTVL.

This chain connects TRBV28 to TRBJ1-2, with D maybe TRBD1 (5 bases). This CDR3 region has 14 residues. In germline, CDR1 is MDHEN, CDR2 SYDVKM. The V and J ends lost 5 bases and 6 bases respectively, with 16 bases between them. The CDR3 loop reads CASSPPRGRHGYTF. In DNA, the CDR3 is TGTGCCAGCAGTCCCCCTCGGGGCAGGCATGGCTACACCTTC.

The table lists this clonotype with a count of one. The V gene is TRBV4-2, the J gene TRBJ1-3; D not certain. Trimming took off 0 bases at V and 0 bases at J, with 6 bases between the two ends. The germline gives CDR1 LGHNA, CDR2 YNFKEQ. The CDR3 length is 15 residues. The CDR3 protein is CASSQDRTSGNTIYF. The CDR3 DNA follows: TGTGCCAGCAGCCAAGATAGGACCTCTGGAAACACCATATATTTT.

V gene TRBV7-9 combines with J gene TRBJ1-2, with unresolved D. Trimming stripped 6 bases from V and 8 bases from J, with 22 bases between. Germline V gene sequence: CDR1 SEHNR, CDR2 FQNEAQ (reference sequence). The CDR3 contains 15 residues. CDR3 in amino acids: CASSLFLRPTPGYTF. CDR3 DNA: TGTGCCAGCAGTTTATTCTTACGGCCGACGCCCGGCTACACCTTC.

The chain has TRBV5-1 and TRBJ1-6; D is unclear. The CDR3 contains 15 residues. Germline CDR1 is SGHRS and CDR2 is YFSETQ. V was clipped by 0 bases and J by 7 bases, with 11 bases between them. CDR3 sequence: CASSLAGTSNSPLHF. For the CDR3, the DNA is TGCGCCAGCAGCTTGGCTGGAACGAGCAATTCACCCCTCCACTTT.

The V and J genes are TRBV27 and TRBJ2-5; TRBD1 is a possible D gene (6 bases). This CDR3 region has 16 residues. Trimming removed 6 bases at V and 4 bases at J, with 21 bases between. Looked up from germline, CDR1 is MNHEY and CDR2 is SMNVEV (reference sequence). Here the CDR3 reads CASRPNSLQGGETQYF. Here the CDR3 DNA reads TGTGCCAGCAGGCCAAATTCCCTACAGGGCGGAGAGACCCAGTACTTC.

The chain employs TRBV5-1 and TRBJ2-3; 8 bases align to TRBD2. Per the germline V gene, CDR1 is SGHRS and CDR2 is YFSETQ. The V gene end was trimmed by 1 base and the J gene end by 5 bases; junction bases not matched to a gene: 6. The CDR3 is 15 amino acids. The CDR3 sequence is CASSLRAGAGDTQYF. As DNA, the CDR3 is TGCGCCAGCAGCTTGAGAGCGGGAGCGGGAGATACGCAGTATTTT.

The rearrangement uses TRBV6-1 and TRBJ1-1, with TRBD1 matching 9 bases. This CDR3 contains 14 residues. Germline trimming cut 6 bases from V and 0 bases from J; bases unmatched to any gene: 2. In germline, CDR1 is MNHNS, CDR2 SASEGT. The CDR3 bases are TGTGCCAGCAGGGGACAGGGAATGAACACTGAAGCTTTCTTT. This encodes CASRGQGMNTEAFF.

The chain joins TRBV18 to TRBJ1-1; D is unclear. Germline V gene sequence: CDR1 KGHSH, CDR2 LQKENI. Trimming removed 0 bases from V and 1 base from J, with 6 bases in between. The CDR3 runs 14 residues. The CDR3 loop reads CASSPPGRNTEAFF. As DNA, the CDR3 is TGTGCCAGCTCACCACCGGGCAGGAACACTGAAGCTTTCTTT.

V is TRBV11-2 and J is TRBJ1-5; no reliable D call. Germline V lookup: CDR1 SGHAT, CDR2 FQNNGV. V gave up 3 bases and J gave up 5 bases, with 11 bases separating them. This CDR3 contains 14 residues. CDR3 in DNA: TGTGCCAGCAGCTTTGACCCTCGGGATCAGCCCCAGCATTTT. This encodes CASSFDPRDQPQHF.

The V gene is TRBV20-1, the J gene TRBJ2-7, with TRBD2 identical over 10 bases. CDR1 DFQATT and CDR2 SNEGSKA come from the germline V gene (reference sequence). The CDR3 is 15 amino acids. Unmatched junction bases numbered 4, after V lost 0 bases and J lost 2 bases. Written as DNA, the CDR3 is TGCAGTGCTAGAGAGCTAGCGGGAGCCACCTACGAGCAGTACGTC. Translation gives CSARELAGATYEQYV.

This clonotype was seen just once. Here the CDR3 DNA reads TGTGCCAGCAGCTCCGTCGGCCAGGGCGGGAATGAGCAGTTCTTC. Translated: CASSSVGQGGNEQFF. The chain has TRBV7-8 and TRBJ2-1; D is tentatively TRBD1 or TRBD2 (5 bases each). Per the germline V gene, CDR1 is SGHVS and CDR2 is FQNEAQ. The CDR3 extends over 15 amino acids. Between the trimmed V and J ends, which lost 4 bases and 7 bases, there was a span of 17 bases.

This clonotype was picked up one time. The rearrangement links TRBV7-8 to TRBJ2-7; no reliable D call. Germline loops: CDR1 SGHVS, CDR2 FQNEAQ. Trimming removed 1 base at V and 0 bases at J, with 7 bases between. This CDR3 is built from 14 residues. The CDR3 loop is CASSLVYSSYEQYV. CDR3 nucleotide sequence: TGTGCCAGCAGCTTAGTTTACAGCTCCTACGAGCAGTACGTC.

In nucleotides, the CDR3 is TGTGCCAGCAGTGAGGTGTGGGACTACAACAATGAGCAGTTCTTC. It is translated as CASSEVWDYNNEQFF. The chain joins TRBV6-4 to TRBJ2-1, with TRBD2 matching 7 bases. CDR3 size: 15 residues. The V segment lost 3 bases and the J segment 5 bases; nucleotides outside the gene matches: 7. Germline assignment: CDR1 MRHNA and CDR2 SNTAGT.

The V gene is TRBV3-1, the J gene TRBJ2-7; 7 bases agree with TRBD2. Trimming took 0 bases from V and 3 from J; bases not matched to a gene: 8. Germline V gives CDR1 LGHDT, CDR2 YNNKEL (reference sequence). The CDR3 covers 16 residues. DNA for the CDR3: TGTGCCAGCAGCCAAGATCTTCAGACTAGCTACTACGAGCAGTACTTC. It is translated as CASSQDLQTSYYEQYF.

For the CDR3, the DNA is TGTGCCTGGGTAGGGGGCGCCTACAATGAGCAGTTCTTC. Translating it yields CAWVGGAYNEQFF. The chain links TRBV30 to TRBJ2-1; 7 bases match TRBD1. In germline, CDR1 is GTSNPN, CDR2 SVGIG (reference sequence). The CDR3 loop spans 13 amino acids. With V trimmed by 5 bases and J by 2 bases, 3 bases remained unmatched.

In this sample, this clonotype turned up a few times. The genes are TRBV6-1 and TRBJ2-7; 8 nucleotides line up with TRBD1. Germline CDR1 is MNHNS and CDR2 is SASEGT. This CDR3 contains 14 residues. J lost 5 bases, V lost 5 bases, and 8 bases had no gene match. The CDR3 DNA reads as TGTGCCAGCAGTCCAAGGACAGGGAGGAACGAGCAGTACGTC. Translated: CASSPRTGRNEQYV.

The rearrangement uses TRBV5-4 and TRBJ2-7; no clear D. Trimming shortened V by 4 bases and J by 0 bases, and 8 bases separated the two germline ends. In germline, CDR1 is SGHNT, CDR2 YYREEE (reference sequence). The CDR3 totals 13 residues. The CDR3 spells CASSRRTSYEQYF. The CDR3, as DNA: TGTGCCAGCAGCAGGAGAACCTCCTACGAGCAGTACTTC.

This clonotype turned up a few times. This rearrangement joins TRBV6-1 to TRBJ1-5; a weak D match, TRBD1 (5 bases). V was shortened by 8 bases and J by 1 base, with 15 bases between the two germline ends. The CDR3 has 15 residues. The germline CDR1 and CDR2 sequences are MNHNS and SASEGT. The CDR3 loop is CASRDPGRSNQPQHF. CDR3 in DNA: TGTGCCAGCCGGGATCCAGGGCGAAGCAATCAGCCCCAGCATTTT.